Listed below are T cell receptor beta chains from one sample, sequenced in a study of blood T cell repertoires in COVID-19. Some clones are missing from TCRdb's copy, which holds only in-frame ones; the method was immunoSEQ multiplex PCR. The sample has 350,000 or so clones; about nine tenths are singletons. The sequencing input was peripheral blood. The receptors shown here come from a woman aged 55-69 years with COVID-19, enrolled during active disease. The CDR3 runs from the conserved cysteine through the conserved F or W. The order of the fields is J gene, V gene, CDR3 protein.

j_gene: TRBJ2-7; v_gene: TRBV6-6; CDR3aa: CASSYRGSEQYF
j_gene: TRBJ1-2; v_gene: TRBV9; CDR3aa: CASSVARQRGYGYTF
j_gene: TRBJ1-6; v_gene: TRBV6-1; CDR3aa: CASSEFGTGDLWDSPLHF
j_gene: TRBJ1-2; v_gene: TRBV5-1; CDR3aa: CASSGGGEGGYTF
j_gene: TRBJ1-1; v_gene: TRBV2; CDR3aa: CASRDRVSNTEAFF
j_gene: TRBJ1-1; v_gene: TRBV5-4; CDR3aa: CASSRLAGGNTEAFF
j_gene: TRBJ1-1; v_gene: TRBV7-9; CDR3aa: CASSQIQGGGEAFF
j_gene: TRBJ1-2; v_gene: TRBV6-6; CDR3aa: CASSPDRDGVYGYTF
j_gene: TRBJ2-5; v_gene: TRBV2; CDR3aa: CASSEIAGGLKTQYF
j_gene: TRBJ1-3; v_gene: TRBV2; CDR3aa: CASSWESSGNTIYF
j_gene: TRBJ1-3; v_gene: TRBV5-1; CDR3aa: CASSLLAGGGGNTIYF
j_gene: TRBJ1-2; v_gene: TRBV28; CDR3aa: CASSPDRGRIYGYTF
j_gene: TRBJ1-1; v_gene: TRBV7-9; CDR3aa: CASSHRFTEAFF
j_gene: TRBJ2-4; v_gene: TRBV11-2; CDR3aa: CASNGGFGKNIQYF
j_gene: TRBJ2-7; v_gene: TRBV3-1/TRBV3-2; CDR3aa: CASSHLGTSSYEQYF
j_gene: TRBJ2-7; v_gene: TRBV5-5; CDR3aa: CASSSGSGIYEQYF
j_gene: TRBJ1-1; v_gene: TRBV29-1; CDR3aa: CSVFTNSAFF
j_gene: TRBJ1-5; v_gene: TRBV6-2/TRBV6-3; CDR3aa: CASSRPGQGHQPQHF
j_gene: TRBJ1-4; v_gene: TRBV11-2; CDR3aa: CASSLRGVNEKLFF
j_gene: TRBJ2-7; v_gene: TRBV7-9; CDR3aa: CASSFGRGYEQYF
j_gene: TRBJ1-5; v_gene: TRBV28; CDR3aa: CASSLSGAVQPQHF
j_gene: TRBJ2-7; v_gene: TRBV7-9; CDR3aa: CASSLRQGEAYEQYF
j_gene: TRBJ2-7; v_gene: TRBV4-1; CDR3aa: CASSQDRTFGEQYF
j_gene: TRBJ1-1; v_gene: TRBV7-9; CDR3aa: CASSLELGVNAEAFF
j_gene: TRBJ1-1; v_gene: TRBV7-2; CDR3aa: CASSLGRGGDSQAFF
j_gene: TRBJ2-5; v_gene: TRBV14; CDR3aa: CASSQDWATQYF
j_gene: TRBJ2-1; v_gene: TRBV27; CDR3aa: CASSLGGTGGRSYNEQFF
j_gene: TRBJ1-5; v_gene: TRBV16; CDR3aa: CASKPNRVSNQPQHF
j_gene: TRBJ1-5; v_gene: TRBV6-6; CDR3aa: CASSPGQIPNQPQHF
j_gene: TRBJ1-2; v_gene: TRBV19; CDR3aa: CASRGQTIYGYTF
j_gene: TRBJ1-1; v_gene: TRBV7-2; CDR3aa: CASSLVGAGGTAFF
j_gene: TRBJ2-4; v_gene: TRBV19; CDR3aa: CASSIGPGENIQYF
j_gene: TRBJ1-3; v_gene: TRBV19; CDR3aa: CASRTGSPGNTIYF
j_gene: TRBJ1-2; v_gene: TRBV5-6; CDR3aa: CASSWLGGLSASSNYGYTF
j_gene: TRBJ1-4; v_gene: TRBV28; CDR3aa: CASSSQQGVGATNEKLFF
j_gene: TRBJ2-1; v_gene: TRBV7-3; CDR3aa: CASSSAGARSAYNEQFF
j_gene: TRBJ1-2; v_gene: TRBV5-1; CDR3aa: CASSLGQLNYGYTF
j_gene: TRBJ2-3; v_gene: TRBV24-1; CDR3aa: CATSVGDRNTDTQYF
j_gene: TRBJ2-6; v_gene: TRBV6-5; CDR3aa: CASRDRSSGANVLTF
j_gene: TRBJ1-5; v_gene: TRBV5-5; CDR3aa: CASSDGHPNQPQHF
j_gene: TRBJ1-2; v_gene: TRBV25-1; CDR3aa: CASSEFGASSGDYGYTF
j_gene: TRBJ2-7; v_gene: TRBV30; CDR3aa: CAWSVIGTGPNEQYF
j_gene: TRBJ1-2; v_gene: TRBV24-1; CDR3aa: CATSDRGTGYTF
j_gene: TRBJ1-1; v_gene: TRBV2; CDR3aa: CASSGRTGLQATEAFF
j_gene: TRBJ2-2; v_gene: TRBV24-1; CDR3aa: CATSPGFGELFF
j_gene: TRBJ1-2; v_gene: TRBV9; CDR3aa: CASSPVGGTGYGYTF
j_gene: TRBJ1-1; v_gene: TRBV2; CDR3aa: CASMGRRLTEAFF
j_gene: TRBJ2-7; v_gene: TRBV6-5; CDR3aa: CASGQTVTYEQYF
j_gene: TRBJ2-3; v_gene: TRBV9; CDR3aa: CASSPTSGGLADTQYF
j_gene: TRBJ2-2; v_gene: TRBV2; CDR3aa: CASRGTGRATGELFF
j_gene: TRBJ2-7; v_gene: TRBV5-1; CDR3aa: CASSLAAGSLYEQYF
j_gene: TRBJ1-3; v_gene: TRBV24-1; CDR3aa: CATSDCDLRNTIYF
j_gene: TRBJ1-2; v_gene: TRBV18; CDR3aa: CASSFGQAFVWTF